The 18 T cell receptor beta chains listed next were all sequenced from one sample in a study of chemoradiotherapy in HPV16-positive cancers. The method was immunoSEQ multiplex PCR; TCRdb's version includes in-frame clones alone and lacks a portion of them. This repertoire shows approximately 14,000 clones, roughly 63% found once; its top ten account for around a fifth. This sample was gathered from a patient who underwent chemoradiotherapy. The receptor set was obtained from a human donor with HPV-associated anogenital cancer.

The table lists this clone with a few counts. The gene calls are TRBV4-1 and TRBJ1-2; D unresolved. Germline assignment: CDR1 MGHRA and CDR2 YSYEKL. The CDR3 is made up of 17 amino acids. Trimming removed 3 bases from V and 4 bases from J, with 21 bases in between. This CDR3 reads CASSHTQDPRQVYGYTF. The DNA of the CDR3 is TGCGCCAGCAGCCACACCCAAGATCCCCGGCAGGTCTATGGCTACACCTTC.

The chain links TRBV27 to TRBJ2-1; no definite D call. The ends were cut back, 3 bases at V and 6 bases at J, with 9 bases in the middle. Germline V gene lookup returns CDR1 MNHEY and CDR2 SMNVEV (reference sequence). CDR3 length equals 13 residues. In nucleotides, the CDR3 is TGTGCCAGCAGTTTTGATCCCGGCAATGAGCAGTTCTTC. It yields the protein CASSFDPGNEQFF.

The chain is built from TRBV6-5 and TRBJ2-3; 12 nucleotides agree with TRBD2. V was pared by 5 bases and J by 7 bases, with 4 bases of the junction left unmatched. CDR3 length: 14 residues. Germline CDR1 is MNHEY and CDR2 is SVGAGI. The CDR3 is CASSPSGGAHTQYF. As DNA, the CDR3 is TGTGCCAGCAGTCCTAGCGGGGGGGCCCATACGCAGTATTTT.

V gene TRBV6-5 combines with J gene TRBJ2-7; D remains unclear. Germline V gives CDR1 MNHEY, CDR2 SVGAGI. The germline V and J ends were trimmed by 2 bases and 0 bases, with 5 bases remaining between them. This CDR3 contains 13 residues. CDR3 nucleotides: TGTGCCAGCAGTTACGACCACTCCTACGAGCAGTACTTC. It translates to CASSYDHSYEQYF.

This chain uses TRBV6-6 with TRBJ1-3, with 8 bases identical to TRBD1. The CDR3 is 15 residues long. The V and J ends lost 6 bases and 2 bases, in that order; junction bases with no gene match: 6. In germline, CDR1 is MNHNY, CDR2 SVGAGI (reference sequence). CDR3 sequence reads: CASSSQGVAGNTIYF. The CDR3 DNA is TGTGCCAGCAGCTCACAGGGGGTGGCTGGAAACACCATATATTTT.

The chain recombines TRBV30 with TRBJ1-4; 8 bases line up with TRBD1. After removal of 1 base from V and 7 bases from J, the junction contained 8 bases not matched to a gene. CDR3 length: 15 residues. Germline V gene data show CDR1 as GTSNPN and CDR2 as SVGIG (reference sequence). The CDR3 region is CAWSAGRTGPEKLFF. The CDR3 DNA sequence: TGTGCCTGGAGTGCGGGGAGGACAGGGCCTGAAAAACTGTTTTTT.

In its sample, this clone was seen a few times. The chain is built from TRBV5-6 and TRBJ1-2; tentative D call: TRBD1 (6 bases). V lost 4 bases, J lost 4 bases, and 8 bases lay in between. There are 12 residues in the CDR3. CDR1 and CDR2 (germline): SGHDT, YYEEEE. In DNA, the CDR3 is TGTGCCAGCAGCCCCAGGGGCTATGGCTACACCTTC. Protein sequence: CASSPRGYGYTF.

The chain is built from TRBV29-1 and TRBJ1-2, with D maybe TRBD1 (5 bases). The CDR3 has 14 residues. CDR1 SQVTM and CDR2 ANQGSEA come from the germline V gene. V lost 0 bases to trimming and J lost 8 bases, with 16 bases between them. The CDR3 reads CSVEERGAGKGYTF. For the CDR3, the DNA is TGCAGCGTTGAAGAGCGAGGGGCAGGGAAAGGCTACACCTTC.

This clone was seen only once. The rearrangement joins TRBV6-4 to TRBJ2-3; 7 positions match TRBD2. J gave up 0 bases and V 4 bases, and 4 bases lay outside the gene matches. CDR3 length: 15 residues. CDR1 is MRHNA, CDR2 SNTAGT, per germline. CDR3 coding DNA: TGTGCCAGCAGTGTAGAGACTAGCAGCACAGATACGCAGTATTTT. This translates into CASSVETSSTDTQYF.

The CDR3 region has the DNA TGTGCCAGTAGTATTACCAGCTATAGCAATCAGCCCCAGCATTTT. This encodes CASSITSYSNQPQHF. The chain joins TRBV19 to TRBJ1-5; D gene unclear. Germline V gene sequence: CDR1 LNHDA, CDR2 SQIVND (reference sequence). The CDR3 consists of 15 residues. The ends were cut back, 3 bases at V and 0 bases at J, with 9 bases in the middle.

V and J are TRBV5-1 and TRBJ1-3, with 7 bases identical to TRBD1. The V gene end was trimmed by 2 bases and the J gene end by 7 bases; junction bases not matched to a gene: 6. This CDR3 is 14 amino acids long. Germline V lookup: CDR1 SGHRS, CDR2 YFSETQ. DNA for the CDR3: TGCGCCAGCAGCTTCCAGGGGGAAGGCAACACCATATATTTT. The encoded protein is CASSFQGEGNTIYF.

The chain is built from TRBV15 and TRBJ1-2; TRBD1 matches at 8 bases. Trimming at V came to 0 bases and at J to 8 bases, leaving 8 bases not matched to a gene. Germline V gives CDR1 LNHNV, CDR2 YYDKDF (reference sequence). CDR3 size: 15 residues. The CDR3 here is CATSRDWRTGIGYTF. CDR3 nucleotide sequence: TGTGCCACCAGCAGAGACTGGCGGACAGGGATCGGCTACACCTTC.

The chain employs TRBV7-9 and TRBJ2-1, with 9 positions matching TRBD2. This CDR3 comprises 16 residues. The germline V gene has CDR1 SEHNR and CDR2 FQNEAQ (reference sequence). Trimming removed 5 bases from V and 9 bases from J; junction bases left unmatched: 14. The CDR3 DNA reads TGTGCCAGCAGCCCCCCCGGCGGGGGGGCCTTAGGTGAGCAGTTCTTC. Residues: CASSPPGGGALGEQFF.

The chain couples TRBV2 to TRBJ1-5; D is undetermined. Germline assignment: CDR1 SNHLY and CDR2 FYNNEI. This CDR3 is 13 amino acids long. The V end lost 4 bases, the J end lost 1 base, and 5 bases lay between the germline ends. Here the CDR3 DNA reads TGTGCCAGCAGTGTATCCAGCAATCAGCCCCAGCATTTT. This translates into CASSVSSNQPQHF.

J is TRBJ1-6 and V is TRBV27, with D hard to call. Per the germline V gene, CDR1 is MNHEY and CDR2 is SMNVEV (reference sequence). V was clipped by 6 bases and J by 0 bases, with 12 bases between them. This CDR3 comprises 16 residues. The CDR3 here is CASRSRLSSYNSPLHF. The CDR3 DNA follows: TGTGCCAGCAGGTCCCGACTTAGCTCCTATAATTCACCCCTCCACTTT.

The chain is built from TRBV4-3 and TRBJ1-1; tentative D call: TRBD1 (6 bases). CDR3 size: 15 residues. Germline CDR1 reads LGHNA; CDR2 reads YSLEER. V lost 1 base and J 0 bases, leaving 9 bases between the germline ends. The CDR3 region is CASSQVGAMNTEAFF. The DNA of the CDR3 is TGCGCCAGCAGCCAAGTGGGGGCGATGAACACTGAAGCTTTCTTT.

The V and J genes are TRBV6-8 and TRBJ1-5; 9 positions match TRBD1. Germline V CDR1 and CDR2: MNHGY, SAAAGT. This CDR3 region has 18 residues. J gave up 3 bases and V 2 bases, and 11 bases lay outside the gene matches. The CDR3 DNA follows: TGTGCCAGCAGTTACCGAATGAGTAGACAGGGGGACAATCAGCCCCAGCATTTT. This codes for CASSYRMSRQGDNQPQHF.

This chain uses TRBV30 with TRBJ2-6; D is possibly TRBD2 (5 bases). V shed 5 bases and J shed 0 bases, with 14 bases lying between them. The germline V gene encodes CDR1 GTSNPN and CDR2 SVGIG (reference sequence). There are 16 residues in the CDR3. The CDR3 bases are TGTGCCTGGGATATTGGAGGTGTCTCTGGGGCCAACGTCCTGACTTTC. Translating gives CAWDIGGVSGANVLTF. The full variable domain, completed using reference TRBV30 and TRBJ2-6, is SQTIHQWPATLVQPVGSPLSLECTVEGTSNPNLYWYRQAAGRGLQLLFYSVGIGQISSEVPQNLSASRPQDRQFILSSKKLLLSDSGFYLCAWDIGGVSGANVLTFGAGSRLTVL.